This TCR beta chain was identified in a study of blood T cell repertoires in COVID-19. Study-wide context: T cells, B-cell-depleted T cells, or PBMCs provided the cDNA or gDNA that served as material.

CDR3 size: 13 residues. Trimming cost V 7 bases and J 6 bases, with 18 bases left between them. Per the germline V gene, CDR1 is SQVTM and CDR2 is ANQGSEA. TCRdb's table, derived via immunoSEQ multiplex PCR, lists solely in-frame clones and lacks some. The repertoire holds 200,000 to 250,000 clones, approximately 78% seen once, with roughly 5.5% in the top ten. J is TRBJ1-1 and V is TRBV29-1; D is ambiguous. The receptor comes from a woman in her seventies with COVID-19, enrolled during active disease. The sample consisted of peripheral blood. This CDR3 is CSASPRSLAEAFF. Written as DNA, the CDR3 is TGCAGCGCGAGCCCAAGATCGTTAGCTGAAGCTTTCTTT.